Below, 31 T cell receptor beta chains from the same sample are listed, as sequenced in a study of cytomegalovirus exposure and HLA in healthy donors. Primers: 60 Vbeta forward and 13 Jbeta reverse. Profiling relied on immunoSEQ multiplex PCR, and the TCRdb table lists in-frame clones only, not all of them. The specimen's table records 100,000 to 150,000 clones. The sequencing sample was made of PBMCs. These receptors were collected from a man aged 18 to 29 in good health and CMV-seronegative.

V is TRBV7-2 and J is TRBJ1-2; weak D call: TRBD1 (6 bases). Germline values: CDR1 SGHTA, CDR2 FQGNSA. The CDR3 totals 15 residues. Trimming shortened V by 2 bases and J by 3 bases, and 13 bases separated the two germline ends. In DNA, the CDR3 is TGTGCCAGCAGCTTATCGACAGGCCTGGACTATGGCTACACCTTC. Amino acids: CASSLSTGLDYGYTF.

J is TRBJ1-1 and V is TRBV6-4; D remains unclear. CDR1 is MRHNA, CDR2 SNTAGT, per germline. This CDR3 contains 14 residues. V was shortened by 0 bases and J by 1 base, with 6 bases between the two germline ends. CDR3: CASSDSGENTEAFF. The CDR3, as DNA: TGTGCCAGCAGTGACTCGGGCGAGAACACTGAAGCTTTCTTT.

The chain combines TRBV6-6 with TRBJ2-7, with 10 bases that match TRBD1. J lost 0 bases, V lost 0 bases, and 2 bases had no gene match. Germline values: CDR1 MNHNY, CDR2 SVGAGI (reference sequence). This CDR3 comprises 16 residues. The CDR3 here is CASSYSTGGYSYEQYF. The CDR3 bases are TGTGCCAGCAGTTACTCGACAGGGGGCTACTCCTACGAGCAGTACTTC.

The rearrangement uses TRBV10-2 and TRBJ2-1, with D perhaps TRBD2 (5 bases). From germline, CDR1 is WSHSY and CDR2 SAAADI. This CDR3 has 15 amino acids. Between the trimmed V and J ends, which lost 7 bases and 0 bases, there was a span of 13 bases. For the CDR3, the DNA is TGCGCCAGCAAAGAGCGGCAGACCTCCTACAATGAGCAGTTCTTC. This sequence encodes CASKERQTSYNEQFF.

The V and J genes are TRBV6-5 and TRBJ1-6, with D perhaps matching TRBD1 (6 bases). Germline CDR1 and CDR2: MNHEY and SVGAGI. The CDR3 contains 15 residues. With 6 bases removed from V and 7 bases from J, the gap between germline ends came to 16 bases. The chain's CDR3 is CASSQTGLGNSPLHF. The CDR3 DNA is TGTGCCAGCAGCCAAACAGGGTTGGGGAATTCACCCCTCCACTTT.

The chain is built from TRBV7-8 and TRBJ1-2; D ambiguous. CDR3 length: 13 amino acids. V shed 5 bases and J shed 5 bases, with 12 bases lying between them. CDR1 and CDR2 (germline): SGHVS, FQNEAQ. CDR3 nucleotide sequence: TGTGCCAGCAGCCCACAGCCGACATATGGCTACACCTTC. Amino acids: CASSPQPTYGYTF.

The chain joins TRBV19 to TRBJ2-2; D unresolved. Germline V gene sequence: CDR1 LNHDA, CDR2 SQIVND (reference sequence). The CDR3 has 14 amino acids. Trimming took off 3 bases at V and 1 base at J, with 6 bases between the two ends. CDR3 sequence: CASSITGNTGELFF. CDR3 DNA sequence: TGTGCCAGTAGTATCACGGGGAACACCGGGGAGCTGTTTTTT.

The rearrangement links TRBV23-1 to TRBJ1-2; 9 bases match TRBD1. TRBV23-1 carries the ORF label, with uncertain function. The CDR3 length is 17 residues. V lost 6 bases, J lost 2 bases, and 13 bases stayed unmatched. CDR3 DNA: TGCGCCAGCAGCCCCGGGACAGGGTGTTTAACGAACTATGGCTACACCTTC. It yields the protein CASSPGTGCLTNYGYTF.

The rearrangement joins TRBV7-9 to TRBJ2-7; weak D call: TRBD1 (6 bases). The V end was cut by 4 bases, the J end by 6 bases, with 10 bases between. CDR3 size: 12 residues. Germline V lookup: CDR1 SEHNR, CDR2 FQNEAQ (reference sequence). The CDR3 spells CASSSTGIEQYF. CDR3 bases: TGTGCCAGCAGCTCTACAGGGATCGAGCAGTACTTC.

The rearrangement uses TRBV6-5 and TRBJ2-7, with D hard to call. V lost 2 bases and J lost 1, with 12 bases in between. CDR1 and CDR2 (germline): MNHEY, SVGAGI. The CDR3 contains 15 residues. CDR3 coding DNA: TGTGCCAGCAGTTACCTCGAGAGGCGGTCCTACGAGCAGTACTTC. It encodes CASSYLERRSYEQYF.

The chain recombines TRBV5-1 with TRBJ2-5; 9 bases map to TRBD1. This CDR3 region has 15 residues. The V segment lost 4 bases and the J segment 5 bases; nucleotides outside the gene matches: 9. CDR1 and CDR2 (germline): SGHRS, YFSETQ. The CDR3 DNA reads TGCGCCAGCAGCCCCGGGACAGGGCTGTGGGAGACCCAGTACTTC. It translates to CASSPGTGLWETQYF.

CDR3 protein: CASSSIRTGGTYGYTF. The CDR3 nucleotides are TGTGCCAGCAGCTCCATAAGGACAGGGGGCACTTATGGCTACACCTTC. J is TRBJ1-2 and V is TRBV7-2; TRBD1 agrees at 11 bases. With 4 bases clipped from V and 5 bases from J, the junction kept 9 bases outside the gene matches. CDR1 and CDR2 from the germline V gene are SGHTA and FQGNSA. The CDR3 is 16 residues long.

V gene TRBV29-1 combines with J gene TRBJ1-2; the match to TRBD1 covers 8 bases. Trimming took 4 bases from V and 2 from J; bases not matched to a gene: 6. CDR3 size: 14 residues. CDR1 and CDR2 (germline): SQVTM, ANQGSEA. This CDR3 reads CSVVGDRGNYGYTF. CDR3 nucleotides: TGCAGCGTTGTGGGCGACAGGGGAAACTATGGCTACACCTTC.

This chain connects TRBV5-1 to TRBJ1-1, with TRBD1 matching over 7 bases. The V gene's germline CDR1 is SGHRS and CDR2 YFSETQ. There are 12 residues in the CDR3. Trimming took 6 bases from V and 8 from J; bases not matched to a gene: 7. CDR3: CASKKGAFEAFF. The CDR3, as DNA: TGCGCCAGCAAAAAGGGGGCCTTCGAAGCTTTCTTT.

The V gene is TRBV4-1, the J gene TRBJ2-1; D gene unclear. With 1 base removed from V and 2 bases from J, the gap between germline ends came to 9 bases. CDR3 size: 15 residues. CDR1 MGHRA and CDR2 YSYEKL come from the germline V gene. CDR3 sequence (DNA): TGCGCCAGCAGCCAAGGGCCGTTGGCCTACAATGAGCAGTTCTTC. Its translation is CASSQGPLAYNEQFF.

The CDR3 here is CASRLTVLRVYEQYF. DNA for the CDR3: TGCGCCAGCAGATTGACAGTCTTACGCGTCTACGAGCAGTACTTC. The chain links TRBV5-1 to TRBJ2-7; possible D gene TRBD1, 5 bases. V lost 5 bases, J lost 3 bases, and 18 bases lay in between. Germline CDR1 is SGHRS and CDR2 is YFSETQ. This CDR3 has 15 residues.

The chain couples TRBV7-9 to TRBJ2-2, with 8 bases aligning to TRBD2. Germline CDR1 is SEHNR and CDR2 is FQNEAQ (reference sequence). J lost 3 bases, V lost 3 bases, and 9 bases had no gene match. This CDR3 comprises 17 residues. The CDR3 sequence: CASSFEREHRHTGELFF. As DNA, the CDR3 is TGTGCCAGCAGCTTTGAGCGGGAGCATCGACACACCGGGGAGCTGTTTTTT.

The chain joins TRBV19 to TRBJ1-4; 10 bases fit TRBD1. CDR3 length: 18 residues. CDR1 LNHDA and CDR2 SQIVND come from the germline V gene (reference sequence). Unmatched junction bases numbered 8, after V lost 2 bases and J lost 2 bases. The CDR3 DNA sequence: TGTGCCAGTAGTATAAAGGGGACAGGGGTTATGACTAATGAAAAACTGTTTTTT. This encodes CASSIKGTGVMTNEKLFF. The full variable domain, in which reference TRBV19 and TRBJ1-4 provide the parts outside the CDR3, is DGGITQSPKYLFRKEGQNVTLSCEQNLNHDAMYWYRQDPGQGLRLIYYSQIVNDFQKGDIAEGYSVSREKKESFPLTVTSAQKNPTAFYLCASSIKGTGVMTNEKLFFGSGTQLSVL.

V is TRBV5-1 and J is TRBJ2-7; 10 bases are a match to TRBD1. This CDR3 comprises 14 residues. Trimming removed 5 bases from V and 4 bases from J; junction bases left unmatched: 6. Germline assignment: CDR1 SGHRS and CDR2 YFSETQ. CDR3 amino acids: CASRAGTGAYEQYF. CDR3 DNA sequence: TGCGCCAGCAGAGCCGGGACAGGGGCTTACGAGCAGTACTTC.

The J gene is TRBJ1-1, the V gene TRBV5-4, with D hard to call. Per the germline V gene, CDR1 is SGHNT and CDR2 is YYREEE (reference sequence). The CDR3 length is 16 residues. Trimming pared 2 bases from V and 4 bases from J, leaving 18 bases between. For the CDR3, the DNA is TGTGCCAGCAGCTTATCGACTAGAGGGTGGACCACTGAAGCTTTCTTT. This translates into CASSLSTRGWTTEAFF. The full variable domain, its missing parts supplied by reference TRBV5-4 and TRBJ1-1, is ETGVTQSPTHLIKTRGQQVTLRCSSQSGHNTVSWYQQALGQGPQFIFQYYREEENGRGNFPPRFSGLQFPNYSSELNVNALELDDSALYLCASSLSTRGWTTEAFFGQGTRLTVV.

The V call is TRBV10-3, the J call TRBJ2-5, with D possibly TRBD1 on 6 matching bases. Germline V gene sequence: CDR1 ENHRY, CDR2 SYGVKD. V shed 4 bases and J shed 2 bases, with 17 bases lying between them. The CDR3 covers 16 residues. This CDR3 is CAISGSATGLQETQYF. As DNA, the CDR3 is TGTGCCATCAGTGGCTCGGCGACAGGTCTTCAAGAGACCCAGTACTTC.

The rearrangement joins TRBV6-5 to TRBJ2-1; 11 bases fit TRBD2. Germline trimming cut 5 bases from V and 8 bases from J; bases unmatched to any gene: 5. The germline gives CDR1 MNHEY, CDR2 SVGAGI. The CDR3 has 14 residues. The CDR3 reads CASSRSGRVYEQFF. The CDR3 bases are TGTGCCAGCAGTCGTAGCGGGAGGGTCTATGAGCAGTTCTTC.

This chain uses TRBV7-9 with TRBJ1-5; D ambiguous. The V end was cut by 5 bases, the J end by 2 bases, with 13 bases between. This CDR3 spans 15 amino acids. The germline V gene has CDR1 SEHNR and CDR2 FQNEAQ (reference sequence). The DNA of the CDR3 is TGTGCCAGCAGCCAAGGAGTCGAGGGCAATCAGCCCCAGCATTTT. Protein sequence: CASSQGVEGNQPQHF.

This chain connects TRBV18 to TRBJ2-7; 8 nucleotides match TRBD1. The CDR3 totals 14 residues. Germline V gene data show CDR1 as KGHSH and CDR2 as LQKENI. The junction had 10 bases not matched to a gene; V was cut back by 3 bases and J by 9 bases. CDR3 bases: TGTGCCAGCTCACCTCAGACAGGGGTAGGTGCGCAGTACTTC. Its translation is CASSPQTGVGAQYF.

The J gene is TRBJ2-7, the V gene TRBV5-5; D might be TRBD1 (6 bases). The CDR3 is made up of 13 amino acids. Germline CDR1 SGHKS, CDR2 YYEKEE (reference sequence). Trimming took off 2 bases at V and 6 bases at J, with 12 bases between the two ends. The CDR3: CASSLGQLREQYF. CDR3 nucleotide sequence: TGTGCCAGCAGCTTAGGACAGTTACGCGAGCAGTACTTC.

V gene TRBV2 combines with J gene TRBJ1-5; TRBD1 is a possible D gene (5 bases). CDR1 and CDR2 (germline): SNHLY, FYNNEI. The CDR3 is made up of 14 amino acids. V was shortened by 8 bases and J by 7 bases, with 18 bases between the two germline ends. CDR3: CASALAGTGQPQHF. In DNA, the CDR3 is TGTGCCAGCGCCCTAGCGGGGACGGGCCAGCCCCAGCATTTT.

This sequence joins TRBV6-1 and TRBJ2-6; D gene uncertain. V was pared by 0 bases and J by 2 bases, with 8 bases between. Germline V gene sequence: CDR1 MNHNS, CDR2 SASEGT. The CDR3 covers 16 residues. The CDR3 sequence is CASSEAMAPGANVLTF. The CDR3 DNA sequence: TGTGCCAGCAGTGAAGCGATGGCTCCTGGGGCCAACGTCCTGACTTTC.

The rearrangement links TRBV29-1 to TRBJ1-4; D is undetermined. The CDR3 length is 12 residues. Germline V CDR1 and CDR2: SQVTM, ANQGSEA. The ends were cut back, 4 bases at V and 4 bases at J, with 7 bases in the middle. In nucleotides, the CDR3 is TGCAGCGTTGGCAGGCATAATGAAAAACTGTTTTTT. This gives the protein CSVGRHNEKLFF. Full variable domain (rest looked up from reference TRBV29-1 and TRBJ1-4): SAVISQKPSRDICQRGTSLTIQCQVDSQVTMMFWYRQQPGQSLTLIATANQGSEATYESGFVIDKFPISRPNLTFSTLTVSNMSPEDSSIYLCSVGRHNEKLFFGSGTQLSVL.

The chain uses TRBV28 and TRBJ1-1, with D possibly TRBD1 on 5 matching bases. Germline loops: CDR1 MDHEN, CDR2 SYDVKM. The V and J ends lost 6 bases and 0 bases respectively, with 11 bases between them. The CDR3 is made up of 14 amino acids. The CDR3 DNA reads TGTGCCAGCAGCAGGGTCGGGTTGAACACTGAAGCTTTCTTT. Residues: CASSRVGLNTEAFF.

The chain recombines TRBV5-1 with TRBJ1-3; perhaps TRBD1 as D (6 bases). The CDR3 runs to 16 residues. V was pared by 1 base and J by 0 bases, with 11 bases between. CDR1 SGHRS and CDR2 YFSETQ come from the germline V gene. CDR3 in DNA: TGCGCCAGCAGCTTGAAGGGGGAGAGCTCTGGAAACACCATATATTTT. It is translated as CASSLKGESSGNTIYF.

The V call is TRBV9, the J call TRBJ1-1; 8 nucleotides line up with TRBD1. V dropped 5 bases and J dropped 4; count of bases not matched to a gene: 4. Germline-derived CDR1 and CDR2 are SGDLS and YYNGEE. The CDR3 has 13 residues. The CDR3 protein is CASSIDRGTEAFF. The CDR3 DNA sequence: TGTGCCAGCAGTATAGACAGGGGCACTGAAGCTTTCTTT.